Listed below are T cell receptor beta chains from one sample, sequenced in a study of blood T cell repertoires in COVID-19. Using immunoSEQ multiplex PCR, the repertoire was profiled, and TCRdb retains in-frame clones only, with some absent. The sample carries 200,000 to 300,000 clones, 83% recorded once. Material for sequencing was PBMCs or T cells enriched from blood (not recorded which). The receptors derive from a woman in her thirties or forties who had been exposed to COVID-19. The CDR3 runs from the conserved cysteine through the conserved F or W.

cdr3_length,v_call,cdr3_aa
21,TRBV21-1,CASSNTRGGPPRIDMNTEAFF
17,TRBV5-1,CASSPLTKAGMNTEAFF
14,TRBV14,CASSQEETNYGYTF
15,TRBV20-1,CSASEASGAYNEQFF
14,TRBV19,CASSMGQGLYEQYF
12,TRBV7-8,CASSPDSPKAFF
14,TRBV5-4,CASSLETTQETQYF
14,TRBV18,CASSLDIMNTEAFF
13,TRBV24-1,CATSGGTPSVYTF
16,TRBV5-4,CASSLVVAGPNNEQFF
13,TRBV6-5,CASSGQADGELFF
12,TRBV20-1,CSASQVNYGYTF
16,TRBV7-3,CASSALAGGITGELFF
16,TRBV3-1/TRBV3-2,CASSQVLYRGSDEAFF
13,TRBV29-1,CSVSPGLRYEQYF
14,TRBV28,CASSLIGGINTIYF
14,TRBV3-1/TRBV3-2,CASSQVRLPGELFF
17,TRBV28,CASSLSGQGNHNSPLHF
14,TRBV3-1/TRBV3-2,CASSQGHLNTEAFF
13,TRBV5-6,CASRGRRTGELFF
17,TRBV5-5,CASSSRTKGRGGSGYTF
14,TRBV11-2,CASSQGIGYYEQYF
14,TRBV18,CASSPSSGLGGYTF
14,TRBV6-5,CASSSRTETYGYTF
14,TRBV19,CASSITGGSYEQYF
18,TRBV5-1,CASSLAAGLSPMNTEAFF
13,TRBV12-3/TRBV12-4,CASSTTGSEKLFF
15,TRBV5-1,CASRAGGATNEKLFF
12,TRBV7-9,CASSLDTNGYTF
13,TRBV5-1,CASSPQGGYEAFF
13,TRBV28,CASTQQGNYGYTF
11,TRBV5-4,CASSQTSEQFF
16,TRBV3-1/TRBV3-2,CASSQGQGRSSYGYTF
13,TRBV5-1,CASSQDRVYGYTF
13,TRBV6-5,CASTGEVGYGYTF
15,TRBV18,CASSPGQGLQETQYF
17,TRBV5-4,CASSPSTLDSLIYGYTF
15,TRBV21-1,CASSIRGDYTDTQYF
16,TRBV19,CASSIGVGSYNSPLHF
15,TRBV5-1,CASSLEQGRNTEAFF
12,TRBV12-3/TRBV12-4,CASRYGAERAFF
13,TRBV7-2,CASSISRTDTQYF
15,TRBV30,CAWMEGGWVLDGYTF
14,TRBV7-2,CASSLGTGVYEQYF
16,TRBV24-1,CATSATGTGLSNEQFF
12,TRBV5-1,CASSLQNTEAFF
13,TRBV5-1,CASSPAGLPQQYF
14,TRBV6-5,CASSPVGYNQPQHF